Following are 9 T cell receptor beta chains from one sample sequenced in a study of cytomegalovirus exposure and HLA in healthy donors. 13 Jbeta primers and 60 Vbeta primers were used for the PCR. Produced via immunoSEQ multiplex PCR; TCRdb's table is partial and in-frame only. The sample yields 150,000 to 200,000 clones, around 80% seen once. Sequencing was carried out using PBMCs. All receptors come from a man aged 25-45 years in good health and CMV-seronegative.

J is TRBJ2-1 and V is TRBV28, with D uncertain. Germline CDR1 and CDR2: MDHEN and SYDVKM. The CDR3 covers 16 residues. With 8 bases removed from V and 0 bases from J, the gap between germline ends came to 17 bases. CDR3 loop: CASLPIGRYSYNEQFF. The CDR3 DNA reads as TGTGCCAGCTTACCAATCGGCAGGTACTCCTACAATGAGCAGTTCTTC.

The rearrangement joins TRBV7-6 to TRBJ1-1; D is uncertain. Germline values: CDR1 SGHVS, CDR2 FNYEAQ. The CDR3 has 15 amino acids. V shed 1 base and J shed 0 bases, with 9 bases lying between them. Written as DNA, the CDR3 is TGTGCCAGCAGCTTAGTTTCGGGTCTGAACACTGAAGCTTTCTTT. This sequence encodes CASSLVSGLNTEAFF.

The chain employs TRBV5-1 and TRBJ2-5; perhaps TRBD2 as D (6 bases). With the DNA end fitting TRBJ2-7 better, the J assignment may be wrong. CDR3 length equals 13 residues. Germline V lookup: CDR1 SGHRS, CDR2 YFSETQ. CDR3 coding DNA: TGCGCCAGCAGCAGGGAGGCGGTTCACGAGCAGTACTTC. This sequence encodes CASSREAVHEQYF.

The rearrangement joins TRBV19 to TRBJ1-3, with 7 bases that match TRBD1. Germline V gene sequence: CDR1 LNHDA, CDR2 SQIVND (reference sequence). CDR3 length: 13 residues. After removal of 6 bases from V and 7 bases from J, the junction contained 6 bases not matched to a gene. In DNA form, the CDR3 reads TGTGCCAGTAGGCAGGGGGAGCGGAACACCATATATTTT. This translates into CASRQGERNTIYF.

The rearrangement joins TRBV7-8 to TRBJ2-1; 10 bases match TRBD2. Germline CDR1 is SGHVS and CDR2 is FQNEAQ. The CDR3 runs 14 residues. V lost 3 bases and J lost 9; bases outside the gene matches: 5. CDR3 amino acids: CASSLGTSVREQFF. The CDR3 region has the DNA TGTGCCAGCAGCTTGGGGACTAGCGTTCGTGAGCAGTTCTTC. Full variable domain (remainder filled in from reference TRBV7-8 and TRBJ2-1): GAGVSQSPRYKVAKRGQDVALRCDPISGHVSLFWYQQALGQGPEFLTYFQNEAQLDKSGLPSDRFFAERPEGSVSTLKIQRTQQEDSAVYLCASSLGTSVREQFFGPGTRLTVL.

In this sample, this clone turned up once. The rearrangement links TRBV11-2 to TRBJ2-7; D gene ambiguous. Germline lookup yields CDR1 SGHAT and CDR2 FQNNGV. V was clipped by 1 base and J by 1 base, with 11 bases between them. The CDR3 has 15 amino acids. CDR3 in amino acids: CASSLGRVSSYEQYF. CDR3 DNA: TGTGCCAGCAGCTTAGGTCGGGTTTCATCCTACGAGCAGTACTTC. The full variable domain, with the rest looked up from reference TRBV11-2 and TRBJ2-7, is EAGVAQSPRYKIIEKRQSVAFWCNPISGHATLYWYQQILGQGPKLLIQFQNNGVVDDSQLPKDRFSAERLKGVDSTLKIQPAKLEDSAVYLCASSLGRVSSYEQYFGPGTRLTVT.

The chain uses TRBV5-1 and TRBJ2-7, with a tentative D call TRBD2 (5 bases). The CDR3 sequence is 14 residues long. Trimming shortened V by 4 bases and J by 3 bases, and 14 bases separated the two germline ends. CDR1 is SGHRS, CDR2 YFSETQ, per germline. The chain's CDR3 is CASSPDGVLYEQYF. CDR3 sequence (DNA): TGCGCCAGCAGCCCGGACGGGGTACTCTACGAGCAGTACTTC.

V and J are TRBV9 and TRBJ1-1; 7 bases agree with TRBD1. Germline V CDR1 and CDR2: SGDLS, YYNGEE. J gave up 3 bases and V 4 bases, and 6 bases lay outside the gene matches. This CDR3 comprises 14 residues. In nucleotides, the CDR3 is TGTGCCAGCAGCAATCACCAGGGGGACACTGAAGCTTTCTTT. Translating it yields CASSNHQGDTEAFF. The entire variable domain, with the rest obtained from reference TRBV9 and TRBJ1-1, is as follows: DSGVTQTPKHLITATGQRVTLRCSPRSGDLSVYWYQQSLDQGLQFLIQYYNGEERAKGNILERFSAQQFPDLHSELNLSSLELGDSALYFCASSNHQGDTEAFFGQGTRLTVV.

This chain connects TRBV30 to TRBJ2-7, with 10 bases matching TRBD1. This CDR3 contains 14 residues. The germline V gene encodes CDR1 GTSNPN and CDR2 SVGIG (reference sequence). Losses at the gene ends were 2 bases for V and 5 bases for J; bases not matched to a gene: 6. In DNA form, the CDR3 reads TGTGCCTGGAGTACCGGGACAGGGGTCCACGAGCAGTACTTC. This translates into CAWSTGTGVHEQYF.